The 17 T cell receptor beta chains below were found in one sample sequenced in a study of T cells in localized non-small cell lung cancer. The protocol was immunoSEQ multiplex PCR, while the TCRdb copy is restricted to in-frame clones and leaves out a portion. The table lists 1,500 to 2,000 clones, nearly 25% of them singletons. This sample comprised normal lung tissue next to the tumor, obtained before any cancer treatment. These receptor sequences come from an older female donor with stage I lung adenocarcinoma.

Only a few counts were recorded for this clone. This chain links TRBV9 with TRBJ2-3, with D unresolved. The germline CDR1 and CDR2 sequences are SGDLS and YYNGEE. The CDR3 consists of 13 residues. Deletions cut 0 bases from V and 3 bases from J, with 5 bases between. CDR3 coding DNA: TGTGCCAGCAGCGTAGACACGACAGATACGCAGTATTTT. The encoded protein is CASSVDTTDTQYF.

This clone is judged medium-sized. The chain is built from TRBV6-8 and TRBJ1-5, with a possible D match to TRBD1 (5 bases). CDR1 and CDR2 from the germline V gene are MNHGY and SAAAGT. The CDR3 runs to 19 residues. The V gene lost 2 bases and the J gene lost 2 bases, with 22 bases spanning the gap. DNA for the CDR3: TGTGCCAGCAGTTACGTAAGGGGTATCGAGGGTAAAGGCAATCAGCCCCAGCATTTT. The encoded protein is CASSYVRGIEGKGNQPQHF.

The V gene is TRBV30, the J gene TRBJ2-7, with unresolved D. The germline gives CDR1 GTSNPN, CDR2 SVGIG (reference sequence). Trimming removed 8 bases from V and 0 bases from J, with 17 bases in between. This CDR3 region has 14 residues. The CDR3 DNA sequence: TGTGCCGTCGAAAGGAGAGGATCCTCCTACGAGCAGTACTTC. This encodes CAVERRGSSYEQYF.

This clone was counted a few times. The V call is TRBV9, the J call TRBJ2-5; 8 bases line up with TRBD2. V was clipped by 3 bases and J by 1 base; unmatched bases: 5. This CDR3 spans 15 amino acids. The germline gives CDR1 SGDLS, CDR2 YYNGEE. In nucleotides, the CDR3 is TGTGCCAGCAGCGCCCCCGGGACTAGCCAAGAGACCCAGTACTTC. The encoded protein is CASSAPGTSQETQYF.

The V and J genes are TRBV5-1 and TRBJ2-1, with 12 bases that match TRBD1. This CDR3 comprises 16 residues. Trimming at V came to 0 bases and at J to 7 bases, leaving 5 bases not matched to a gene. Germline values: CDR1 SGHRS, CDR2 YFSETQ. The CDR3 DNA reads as TGCGCCAGCAGCTTGGAGGGACAGGGGGCGCGAAATGAGCAGTTCTTC. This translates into CASSLEGQGARNEQFF.

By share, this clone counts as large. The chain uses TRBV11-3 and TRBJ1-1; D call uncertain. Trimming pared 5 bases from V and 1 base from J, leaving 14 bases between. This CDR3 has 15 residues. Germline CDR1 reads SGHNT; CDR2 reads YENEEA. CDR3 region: CASSGGFRGNTEAFF. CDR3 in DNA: TGTGCCAGCAGCGGAGGGTTTCGGGGGAACACTGAAGCTTTCTTT.

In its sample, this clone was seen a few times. The DNA for the CDR3 is TGTGCCAGTAGTATGGGTCGGGAACCAGATACGCAGTATTTT. It translates to CASSMGREPDTQYF. V and J are TRBV19 and TRBJ2-3, with a tentative D call TRBD2 (5 bases). CDR3 length: 14 amino acids. Trimming left V 3 bases short and J 4 bases short, with 11 bases between. CDR1 and CDR2 (germline): LNHDA, SQIVND (reference sequence).

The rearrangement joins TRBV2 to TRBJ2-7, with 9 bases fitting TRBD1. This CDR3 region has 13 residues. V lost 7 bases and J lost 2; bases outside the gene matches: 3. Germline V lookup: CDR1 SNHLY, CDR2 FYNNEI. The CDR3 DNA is TGTGCCAGCATAAGGGACAGGGCCTACGAGCAGTACTTC. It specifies CASIRDRAYEQYF. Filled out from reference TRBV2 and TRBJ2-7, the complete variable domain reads EPEVTQTPSHQVTQMGQEVILRCVPISNHLYFYWYRQILGQKVEFLVSFYNNEISEKSEIFDDQFSVERPDGSNFTLKIRSTKLEDSAMYFCASIRDRAYEQYFGPGTRLTVT.

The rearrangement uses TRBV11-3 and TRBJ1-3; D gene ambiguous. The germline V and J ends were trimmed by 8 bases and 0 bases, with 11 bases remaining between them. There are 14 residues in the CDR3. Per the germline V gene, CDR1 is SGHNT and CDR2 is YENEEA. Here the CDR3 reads CASLSGPSGNTIYF. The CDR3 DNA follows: TGTGCCAGCCTCAGTGGGCCCTCTGGAAACACCATATATTTT.

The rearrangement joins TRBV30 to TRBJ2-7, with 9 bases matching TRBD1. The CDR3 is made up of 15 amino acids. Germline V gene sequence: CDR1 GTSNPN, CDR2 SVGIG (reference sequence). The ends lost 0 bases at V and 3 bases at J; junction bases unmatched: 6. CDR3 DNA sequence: TGTGCCTGGAGTGTACGAGCGGGACAGGGCTACGAGCAGTACTTC. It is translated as CAWSVRAGQGYEQYF. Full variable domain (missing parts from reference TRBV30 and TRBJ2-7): SQTIHQWPATLVQPVGSPLSLECTVEGTSNPNLYWYRQAAGRGLQLLFYSVGIGQISSEVPQNLSASRPQDRQFILSSKKLLLSDSGFYLCAWSVRAGQGYEQYFGPGTRLTVT.

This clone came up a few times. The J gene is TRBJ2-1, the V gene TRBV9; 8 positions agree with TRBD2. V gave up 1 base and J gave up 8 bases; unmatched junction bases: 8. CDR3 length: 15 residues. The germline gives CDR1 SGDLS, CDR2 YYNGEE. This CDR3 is CASSVMGLEVHEQFF. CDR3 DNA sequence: TGTGCCAGCAGCGTAATGGGACTAGAAGTCCATGAGCAGTTCTTC.

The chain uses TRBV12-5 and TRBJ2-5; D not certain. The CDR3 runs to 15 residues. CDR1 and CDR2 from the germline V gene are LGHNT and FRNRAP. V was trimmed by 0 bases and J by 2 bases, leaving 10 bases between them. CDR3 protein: CASGLVAVQQETQYF. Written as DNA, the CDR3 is TGTGCTAGTGGTTTGGTTGCGGTCCAACAAGAGACCCAGTACTTC.

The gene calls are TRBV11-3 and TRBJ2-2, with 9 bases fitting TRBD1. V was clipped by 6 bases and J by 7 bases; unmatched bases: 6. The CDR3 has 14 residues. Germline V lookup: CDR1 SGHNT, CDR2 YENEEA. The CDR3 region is CASSYRGPGGELFF. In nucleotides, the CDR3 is TGTGCCAGCAGTTACAGGGGGCCCGGCGGGGAGCTGTTTTTT.

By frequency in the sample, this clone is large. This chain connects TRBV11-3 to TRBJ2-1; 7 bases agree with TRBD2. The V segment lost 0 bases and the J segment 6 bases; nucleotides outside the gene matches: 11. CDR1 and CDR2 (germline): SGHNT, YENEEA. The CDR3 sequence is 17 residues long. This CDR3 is CASSLDAWEGSGNEQFF. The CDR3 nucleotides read TGTGCCAGCAGCTTAGATGCTTGGGAGGGATCCGGCAATGAGCAGTTCTTC.

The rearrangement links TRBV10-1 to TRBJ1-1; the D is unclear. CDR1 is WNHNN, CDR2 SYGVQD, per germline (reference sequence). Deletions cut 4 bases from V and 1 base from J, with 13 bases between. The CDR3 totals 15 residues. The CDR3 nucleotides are TGCGCCAGCAGTGGGGATCGGGCATCGAACACTGAAGCTTTCTTT. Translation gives CASSGDRASNTEAFF.

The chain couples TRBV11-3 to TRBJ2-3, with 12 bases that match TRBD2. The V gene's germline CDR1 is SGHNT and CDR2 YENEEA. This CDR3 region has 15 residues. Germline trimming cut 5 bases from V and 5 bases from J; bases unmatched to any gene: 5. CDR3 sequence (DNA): TGTGCCAGCAGCCGACTAGCGGGAGATAGAGATACGCAGTATTTT. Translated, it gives CASSRLAGDRDTQYF.

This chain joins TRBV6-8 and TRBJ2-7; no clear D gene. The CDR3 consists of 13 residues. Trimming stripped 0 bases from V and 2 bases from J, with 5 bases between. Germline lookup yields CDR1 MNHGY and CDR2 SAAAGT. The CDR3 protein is CASSYSPTYEQYF. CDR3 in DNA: TGTGCCAGCAGTTACTCGCCTACCTACGAGCAGTACTTC.